This T cell receptor beta chain came from a study of blood T cell repertoires in COVID-19. Background on the study: Material from acute and convalescent COVID-19 was sourced from the United States, Italy and Spain. PBMCs, B-cell-depleted T cells, or T cells were the source of the cDNA or gDNA that made up the material.

Germline V CDR1 and CDR2: MDHEN, SYDVKM. This CDR3 is 13 amino acids long. V lost 4 bases to trimming and J lost 9 bases; unmatched junction nucleotides: 6. Study processing details: From reference gene primer amplification, estimates of nucleated cell counts were derived. The data were produced by immunoSEQ multiplex PCR, yet TCRdb's version contains in-frame clones alone and is incomplete. V and J calls and clone size follow that table, whereas D and trimming were derived from the DNA. The table includes roughly 61,000 clones, more than 55% detected once. Grouping used clinical history reported by participants in a survey and questionnaire. This clone was recorded once.

This chain uses TRBV28 with TRBJ2-7; 10 bases match TRBD1. This TCR was recovered from a woman in her sixties or seventies who had been exposed to COVID-19. The sample consisted of PBMCs or T cells enriched from blood (not recorded which). CDR3 sequence reads: CASSSATGGAQYF. The CDR3 DNA reads as TGTGCCAGCAGTTCGGCGACAGGGGGCGCGCAGTACTTC. The variable domain in full, completed from reference TRBV28 and TRBJ2-7, reads DVKVTQSSRYLVKRTGEKVFLECVQDMDHENMFWYRQDPGLGLRLIYFSYDVKMKEKGDIPEGYSVSREKKERFSLILESASTNQTSMYLCASSSATGGAQYFGPGTRLTVT.